The source of this T cell receptor (beta chain) is a study of T cell repertoires in cytomegalovirus infection. Overall study: Evidence of both CMV infection and a matching HLA type came from public TCR beta signatures. General observations from the study: In two of eight donors, the top clonotype was HLA-C-restricted CMV-specific. Carriers of CMV and the relevant HLA type were discriminated by public TCR beta frequency.

MiXCR, run by TCRdb on the reads, gives a single entry per CDR3 protein. The table includes hundreds of thousands of distinct CDR3 sequences, about 11% detected once. The CDR3 has 11 amino acids. The V end was cut by 2 bases, the J end by 8 bases, with 9 bases between. Germline V lookup: CDR1 DFQATT, CDR2 SNEGSKA (reference sequence). About this clonotype: Its antigen is not identified.

What was sequenced was PBMCs. The clonotype comes from a human donor in good health (CMV status not recorded). Some clones in this sample may be carry-over from other donors' samples. The rearrangement joins TRBV20-1 to TRBJ1-2, with a tentative D call TRBD1 (5 bases). The DNA of the CDR3 is TGCAGTGCTAGATTCAGGGCGGGCTACACCTTC. This codes for CSARFRAGYTF.